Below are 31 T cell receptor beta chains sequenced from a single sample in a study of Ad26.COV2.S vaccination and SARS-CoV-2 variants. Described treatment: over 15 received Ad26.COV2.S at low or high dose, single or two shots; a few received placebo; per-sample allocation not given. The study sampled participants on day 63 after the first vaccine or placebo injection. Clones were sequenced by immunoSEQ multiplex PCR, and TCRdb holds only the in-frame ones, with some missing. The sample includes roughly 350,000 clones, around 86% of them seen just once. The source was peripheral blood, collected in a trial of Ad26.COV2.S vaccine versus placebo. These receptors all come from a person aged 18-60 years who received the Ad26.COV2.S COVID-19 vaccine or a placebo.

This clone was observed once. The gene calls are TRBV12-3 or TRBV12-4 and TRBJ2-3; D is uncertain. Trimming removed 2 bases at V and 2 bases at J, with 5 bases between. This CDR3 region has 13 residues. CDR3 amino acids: CASSLMNTDTQYF. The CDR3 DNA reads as TGTGCCAGCAGTTTAATGAACACAGATACGCAGTATTTT.

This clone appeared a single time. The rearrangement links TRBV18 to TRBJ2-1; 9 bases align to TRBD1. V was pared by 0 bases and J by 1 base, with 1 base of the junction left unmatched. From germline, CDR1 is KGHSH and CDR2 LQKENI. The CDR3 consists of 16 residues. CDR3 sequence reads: CASSPPGQGSYNEQFF. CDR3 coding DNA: TGTGCCAGCTCACCACCGGGACAGGGTTCCTACAATGAGCAGTTCTTC.

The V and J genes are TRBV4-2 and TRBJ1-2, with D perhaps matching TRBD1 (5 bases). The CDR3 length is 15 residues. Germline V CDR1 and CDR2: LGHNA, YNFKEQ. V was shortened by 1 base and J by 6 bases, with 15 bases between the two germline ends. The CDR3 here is CASSQGDDSGHGYTF. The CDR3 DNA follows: TGTGCCAGCAGCCAAGGGGACGACAGTGGGCATGGCTACACCTTC.

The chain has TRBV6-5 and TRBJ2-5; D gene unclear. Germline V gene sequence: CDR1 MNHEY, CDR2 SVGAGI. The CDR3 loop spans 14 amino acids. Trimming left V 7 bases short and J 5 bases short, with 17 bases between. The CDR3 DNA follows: TGTGCCAGCACCGGAACTATCCCCTCGGAGACCCAGTACTTC. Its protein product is CASTGTIPSETQYF.

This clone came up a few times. The CDR3 region has the DNA TGCGCCAGCAGCTTGTTGGGTTATAGCAATCAGCCCCAGCATTTT. It is translated as CASSLLGYSNQPQHF. This chain links TRBV5-1 with TRBJ1-5; D gene uncertain. CDR3 length equals 15 residues. Germline lookup yields CDR1 SGHRS and CDR2 YFSETQ. V was cut by 1 base and J by 0 bases, with 8 bases left in between.

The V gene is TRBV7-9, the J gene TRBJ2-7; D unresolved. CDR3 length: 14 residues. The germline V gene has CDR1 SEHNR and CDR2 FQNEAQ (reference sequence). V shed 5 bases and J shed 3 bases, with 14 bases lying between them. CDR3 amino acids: CASSLDVGNYEQYF. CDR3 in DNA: TGTGCCAGCAGCCTAGACGTGGGAAACTACGAGCAGTACTTC. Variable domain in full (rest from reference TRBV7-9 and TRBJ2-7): DTGVSQNPRHKITKRGQNVTFRCDPISEHNRLYWYRQTLGQGPEFLTYFQNEAQLEKSRLLSDRFSAERPKGSFSTLEIQRTEQGDSAMYLCASSLDVGNYEQYFGPGTRLTVT.

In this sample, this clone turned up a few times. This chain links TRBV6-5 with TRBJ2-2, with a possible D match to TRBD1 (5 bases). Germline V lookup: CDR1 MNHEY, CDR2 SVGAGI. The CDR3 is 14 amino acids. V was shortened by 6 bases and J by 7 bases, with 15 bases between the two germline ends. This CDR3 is CASSQIPGLGELFF. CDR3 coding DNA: TGTGCCAGCAGCCAAATACCAGGGCTCGGGGAGCTGTTTTTT.

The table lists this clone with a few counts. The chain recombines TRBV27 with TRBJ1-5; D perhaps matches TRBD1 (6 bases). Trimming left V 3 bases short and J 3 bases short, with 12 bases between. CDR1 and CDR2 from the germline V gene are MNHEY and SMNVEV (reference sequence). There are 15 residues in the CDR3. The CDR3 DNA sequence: TGTGCCAGCAGTTTCAGTGGGGGCCCCAATCAGCCCCAGCATTTT. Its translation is CASSFSGGPNQPQHF.

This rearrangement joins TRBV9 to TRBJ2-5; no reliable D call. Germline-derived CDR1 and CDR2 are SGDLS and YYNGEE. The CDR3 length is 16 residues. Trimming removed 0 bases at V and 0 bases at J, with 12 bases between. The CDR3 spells CASSVALGLDQETQYF. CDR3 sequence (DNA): TGTGCCAGCAGCGTAGCTCTTGGTCTAGACCAAGAGACCCAGTACTTC.

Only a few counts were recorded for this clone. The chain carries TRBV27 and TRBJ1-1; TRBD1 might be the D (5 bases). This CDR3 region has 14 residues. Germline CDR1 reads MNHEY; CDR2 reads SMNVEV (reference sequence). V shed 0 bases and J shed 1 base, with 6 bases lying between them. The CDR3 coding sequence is TGTGCCAGCAGTTTATCAGGGACGAACACTGAAGCTTTCTTT. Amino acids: CASSLSGTNTEAFF.

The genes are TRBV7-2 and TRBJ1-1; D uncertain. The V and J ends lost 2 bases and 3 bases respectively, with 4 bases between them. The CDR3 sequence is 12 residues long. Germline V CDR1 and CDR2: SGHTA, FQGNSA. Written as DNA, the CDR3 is TGTGCCAGCAGCTTACGTCACACTGAAGCTTTCTTT. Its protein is CASSLRHTEAFF.

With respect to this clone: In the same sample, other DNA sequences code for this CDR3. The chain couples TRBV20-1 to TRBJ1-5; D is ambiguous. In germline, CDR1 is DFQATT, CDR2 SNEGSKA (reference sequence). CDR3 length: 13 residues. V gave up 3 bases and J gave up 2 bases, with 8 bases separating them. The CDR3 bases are TGCAGTGCTAGTGTGTTAGGCAATCAGCCCCAGCATTTT. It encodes CSASVLGNQPQHF.

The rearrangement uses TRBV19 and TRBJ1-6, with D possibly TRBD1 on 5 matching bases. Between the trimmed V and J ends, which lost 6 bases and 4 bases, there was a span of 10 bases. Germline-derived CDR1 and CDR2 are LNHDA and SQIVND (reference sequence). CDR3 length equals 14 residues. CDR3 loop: CASRSQGYNSPLHF. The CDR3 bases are TGTGCCAGTAGATCCCAGGGTTATAATTCACCCCTCCACTTT. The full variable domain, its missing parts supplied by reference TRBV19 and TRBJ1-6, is DGGITQSPKYLFRKEGQNVTLSCEQNLNHDAMYWYRQDPGQGLRLIYYSQIVNDFQKGDIAEGYSVSREKKESFPLTVTSAQKNPTAFYLCASRSQGYNSPLHFGNGTRLTVT.

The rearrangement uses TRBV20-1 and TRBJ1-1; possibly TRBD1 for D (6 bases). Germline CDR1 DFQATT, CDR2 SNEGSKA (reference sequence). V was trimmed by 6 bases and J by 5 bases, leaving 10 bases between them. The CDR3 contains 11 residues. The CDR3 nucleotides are TGCAGTGCCGGAGGGGGAACTGAAGCTTTCTTT. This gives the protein CSAGGGTEAFF.

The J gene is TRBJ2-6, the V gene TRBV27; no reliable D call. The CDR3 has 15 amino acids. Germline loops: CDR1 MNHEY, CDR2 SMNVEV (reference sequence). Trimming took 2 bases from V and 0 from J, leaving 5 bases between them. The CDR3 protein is CASSLTFSGANVLTF. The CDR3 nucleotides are TGTGCCAGCAGTTTAACGTTCTCTGGGGCCAACGTCCTGACTTTC.

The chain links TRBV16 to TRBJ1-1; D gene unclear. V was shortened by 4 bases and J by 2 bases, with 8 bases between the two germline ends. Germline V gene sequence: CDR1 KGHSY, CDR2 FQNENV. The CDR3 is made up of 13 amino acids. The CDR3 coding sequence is TGTGCCAGCAGCCCCTCGAGTAACACTGAAGCTTTCTTT. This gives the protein CASSPSSNTEAFF.

CDR3 coding DNA: TGTGCCAGCAGCTTGGTTGGGGTTGGGGAGCAGTACTTC. Translated, it gives CASSLVGVGEQYF. The genes are TRBV5-6 and TRBJ2-7; D is uncertain. This CDR3 is built from 13 residues. In germline, CDR1 is SGHDT, CDR2 YYEEEE. The germline V and J ends were trimmed by 0 bases and 7 bases, with 11 bases remaining between them.

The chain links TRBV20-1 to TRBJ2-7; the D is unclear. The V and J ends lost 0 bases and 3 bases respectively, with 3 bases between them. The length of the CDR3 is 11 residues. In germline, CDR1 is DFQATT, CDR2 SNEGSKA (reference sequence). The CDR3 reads CSARENYEQYF. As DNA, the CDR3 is TGCAGTGCTAGAGAAAACTACGAGCAGTACTTC.

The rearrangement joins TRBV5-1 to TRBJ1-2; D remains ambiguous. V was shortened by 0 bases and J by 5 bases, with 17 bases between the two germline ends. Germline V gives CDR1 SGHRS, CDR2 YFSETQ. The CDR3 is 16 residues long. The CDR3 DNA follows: TGCGCCAGCAGCTTGGATTACGACGCGGAGATATATGGCTACACCTTC. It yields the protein CASSLDYDAEIYGYTF.

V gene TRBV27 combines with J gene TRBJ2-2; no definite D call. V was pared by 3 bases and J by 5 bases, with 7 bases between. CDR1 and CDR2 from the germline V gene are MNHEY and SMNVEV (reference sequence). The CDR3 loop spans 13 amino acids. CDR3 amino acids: CASSLAGTGELFF. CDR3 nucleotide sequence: TGTGCCAGCAGTTTGGCCGGGACCGGGGAGCTGTTTTTT.

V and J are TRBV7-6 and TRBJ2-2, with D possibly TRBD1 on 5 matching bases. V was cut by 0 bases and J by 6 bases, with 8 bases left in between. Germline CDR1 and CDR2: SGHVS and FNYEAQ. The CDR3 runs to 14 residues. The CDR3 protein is CASSLAQGAGELFF. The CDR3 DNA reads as TGTGCCAGCAGCTTAGCCCAGGGCGCCGGGGAGCTGTTTTTT.

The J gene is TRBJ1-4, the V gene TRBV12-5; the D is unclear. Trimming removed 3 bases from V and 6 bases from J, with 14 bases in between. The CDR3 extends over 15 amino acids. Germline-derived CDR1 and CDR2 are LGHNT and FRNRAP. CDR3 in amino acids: CASGFIAGSDEKLFF. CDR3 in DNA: TGTGCTAGTGGTTTCATCGCAGGCTCAGATGAAAAACTGTTTTTT.

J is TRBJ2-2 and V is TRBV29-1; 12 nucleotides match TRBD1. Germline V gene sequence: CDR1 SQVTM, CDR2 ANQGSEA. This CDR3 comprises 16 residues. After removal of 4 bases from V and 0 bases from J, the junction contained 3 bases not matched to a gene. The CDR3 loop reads CSVVGDRGPNTGELFF. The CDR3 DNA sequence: TGCAGCGTTGTAGGGGACAGGGGGCCGAACACCGGGGAGCTGTTTTTT.

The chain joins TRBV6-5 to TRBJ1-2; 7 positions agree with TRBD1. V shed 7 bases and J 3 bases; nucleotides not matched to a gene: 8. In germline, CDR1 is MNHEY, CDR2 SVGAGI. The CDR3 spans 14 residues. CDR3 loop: CASTRTGLDYGYTF. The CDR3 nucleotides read TGTGCCAGCACCCGGACAGGTTTGGACTATGGCTACACCTTC.

This CDR3 is CASSVVEGEQFF. CDR3 coding DNA: TGTGCCAGCAGCGTAGTTGAGGGTGAGCAGTTCTTC. This chain connects TRBV9 to TRBJ2-1, with TRBD2 as a possible D gene (5 bases). The germline CDR1 and CDR2 sequences are SGDLS and YYNGEE. V dropped 0 bases and J dropped 9 bases, with 7 bases sitting between them. This CDR3 region has 12 residues. Combining the CDR3 with reference TRBV9 and TRBJ2-1 gives the whole variable domain DSGVTQTPKHLITATGQRVTLRCSPRSGDLSVYWYQQSLDQGLQFLIQYYNGEERAKGNILERFSAQQFPDLHSELNLSSLELGDSALYFCASSVVEGEQFFGPGTRLTVL.

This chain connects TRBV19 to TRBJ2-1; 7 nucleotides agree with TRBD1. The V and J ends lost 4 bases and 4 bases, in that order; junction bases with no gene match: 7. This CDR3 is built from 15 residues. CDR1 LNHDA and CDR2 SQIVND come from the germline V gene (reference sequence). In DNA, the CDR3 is TGTGCCAGTAGTAGCCCCGCGACAGGGTACAATGAGCAGTTCTTC. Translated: CASSSPATGYNEQFF.

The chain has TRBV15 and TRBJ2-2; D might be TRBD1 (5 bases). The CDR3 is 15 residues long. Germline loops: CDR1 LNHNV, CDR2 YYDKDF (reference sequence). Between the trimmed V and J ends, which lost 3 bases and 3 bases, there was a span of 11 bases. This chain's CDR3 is CATSRSRADTGELFF. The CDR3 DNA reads TGTGCCACCAGCAGGTCCAGGGCGGACACCGGGGAGCTGTTTTTT. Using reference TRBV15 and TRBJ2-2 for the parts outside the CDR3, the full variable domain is DAMVIQNPRYQVTQFGKPVTLSCSQTLNHNVMYWYQQKSSQAPKLLFHYYDKDFNNEADTPDNFQSRRPNTSFCFLDIRSPGLGDTAMYLCATSRSRADTGELFFGEGSRLTVL.

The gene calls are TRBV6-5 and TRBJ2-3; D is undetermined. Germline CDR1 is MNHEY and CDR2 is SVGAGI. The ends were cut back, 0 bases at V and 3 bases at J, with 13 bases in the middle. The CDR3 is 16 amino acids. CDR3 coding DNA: TGTGCCAGCAGTTACTCGATTTTCCCGGAGACAGATACGCAGTATTTT. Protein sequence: CASSYSIFPETDTQYF.

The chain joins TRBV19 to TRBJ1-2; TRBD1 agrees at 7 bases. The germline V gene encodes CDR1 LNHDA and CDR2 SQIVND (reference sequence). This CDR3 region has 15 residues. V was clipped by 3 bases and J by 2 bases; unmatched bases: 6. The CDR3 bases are TGTGCCAGTAGTATCCTAGACAGGGCCAACTATGGCTACACCTTC. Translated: CASSILDRANYGYTF.

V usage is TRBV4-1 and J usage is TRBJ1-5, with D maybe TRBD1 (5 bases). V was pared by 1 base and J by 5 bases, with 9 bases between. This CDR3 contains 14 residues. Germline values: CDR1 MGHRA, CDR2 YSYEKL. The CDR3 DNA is TGCGCCAGCAGCCAAGGGGGGGGTTATCAGCCCCAGCATTTT. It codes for CASSQGGGYQPQHF.

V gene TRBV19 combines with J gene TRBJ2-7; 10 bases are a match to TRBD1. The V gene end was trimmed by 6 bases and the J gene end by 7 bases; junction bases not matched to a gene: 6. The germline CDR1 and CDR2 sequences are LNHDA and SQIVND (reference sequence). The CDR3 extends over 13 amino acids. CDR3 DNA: TGTGCCAGTAGCGCGGGACAGGGGCTTGAGCAGTACTTC. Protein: CASSAGQGLEQYF.